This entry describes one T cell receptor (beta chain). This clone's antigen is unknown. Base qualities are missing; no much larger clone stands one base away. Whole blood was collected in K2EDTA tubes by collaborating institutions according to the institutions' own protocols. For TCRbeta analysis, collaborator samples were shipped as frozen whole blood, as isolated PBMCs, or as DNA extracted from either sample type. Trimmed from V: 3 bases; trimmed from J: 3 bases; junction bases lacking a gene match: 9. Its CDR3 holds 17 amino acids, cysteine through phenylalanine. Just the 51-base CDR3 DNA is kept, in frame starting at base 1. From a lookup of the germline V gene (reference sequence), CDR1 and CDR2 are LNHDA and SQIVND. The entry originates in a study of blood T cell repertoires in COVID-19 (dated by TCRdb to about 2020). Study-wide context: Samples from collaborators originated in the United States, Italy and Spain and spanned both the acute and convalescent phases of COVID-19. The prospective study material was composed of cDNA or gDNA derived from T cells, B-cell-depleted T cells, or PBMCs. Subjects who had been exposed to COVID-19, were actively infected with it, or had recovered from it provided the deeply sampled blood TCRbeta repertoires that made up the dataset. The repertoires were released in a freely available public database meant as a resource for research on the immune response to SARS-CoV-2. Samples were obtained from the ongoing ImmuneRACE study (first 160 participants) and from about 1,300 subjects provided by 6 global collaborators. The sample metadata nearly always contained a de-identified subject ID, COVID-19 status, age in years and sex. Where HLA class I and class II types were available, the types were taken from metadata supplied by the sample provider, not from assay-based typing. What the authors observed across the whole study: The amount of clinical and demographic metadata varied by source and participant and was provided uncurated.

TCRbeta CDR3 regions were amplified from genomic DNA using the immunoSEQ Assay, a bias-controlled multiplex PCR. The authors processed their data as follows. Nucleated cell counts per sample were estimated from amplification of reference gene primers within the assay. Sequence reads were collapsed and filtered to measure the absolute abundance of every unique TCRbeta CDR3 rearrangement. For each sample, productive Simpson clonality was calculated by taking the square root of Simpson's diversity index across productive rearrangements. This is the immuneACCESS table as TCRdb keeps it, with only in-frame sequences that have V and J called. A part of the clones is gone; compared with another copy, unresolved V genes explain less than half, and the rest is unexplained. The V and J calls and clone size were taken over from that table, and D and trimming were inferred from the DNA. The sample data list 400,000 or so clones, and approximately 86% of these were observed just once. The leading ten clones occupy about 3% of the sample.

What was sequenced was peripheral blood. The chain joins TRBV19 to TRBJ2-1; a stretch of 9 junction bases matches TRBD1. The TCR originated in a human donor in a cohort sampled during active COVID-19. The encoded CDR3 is CASSIYPDRGFYNEQFF. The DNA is TGTGCCAGTAGTATTTATCCCGACAGGGGGTTCTACAATGAGCAGTTCTTC.